The 26 T cell receptor beta chains reported below all come from one sample, sequenced in a study of memory B cells and T cells in multiple sclerosis. CFSE-dim autoproliferating and CFSE-high non-proliferating T cells from unstimulated culture were sequenced separately. Pooled replicate wells came from around 50 million CFSE-labeled PBMCs cultured 6 to 8 days without stimulus. The antigens these receptors bind are not known. Generated by immunoSEQ multiplex PCR, the TCRdb table keeps only in-frame clones and is missing some. The sample holds 30,000 to 40,000 clones, roughly 82% seen once. Sample: PBMCs from blood kept in culture. The source of these receptors is a human donor with multiple sclerosis.

The CDR3 DNA reads TGTGCCAGCAGCCTGGGGACTAGCGGGGGGGTCAATGAGCAGTTCTTC. Amino acids: CASSLGTSGGVNEQFF. V gene TRBV5-4 combines with J gene TRBJ2-1; 16 bases are a match to TRBD2. Unmatched junction bases numbered 4, after V lost 4 bases and J lost 6 bases. This CDR3 is 16 amino acids long. Germline V gene lookup returns CDR1 SGHNT and CDR2 YYREEE (reference sequence).

The count of this clone is one. The chain uses TRBV7-9 and TRBJ1-2, with D unresolved. Germline V lookup: CDR1 SEHNR, CDR2 FQNEAQ (reference sequence). Trimming pared 1 base from V and 3 bases from J, leaving 6 bases between. The CDR3 has 13 residues. CDR3: CASSLGGDYGYTF. Here the CDR3 DNA reads TGTGCCAGCAGCTTAGGCGGGGACTATGGCTACACCTTC.

The chain recombines TRBV11-2 with TRBJ1-4; no definite D call. V lost 1 base to trimming and J lost 8 bases, with 23 bases between them. Germline values: CDR1 SGHAT, CDR2 FQNNGV. This CDR3 has 18 amino acids. The CDR3 region has the DNA TGTGCCAGCAGCTTAGTGAGTAGGATTCAAAGCGGTAGGGAAAAACTGTTTTTT. Translation gives CASSLVSRIQSGREKLFF.

The V gene is TRBV5-4, the J gene TRBJ2-7; D perhaps matches TRBD2 (6 bases). Deletions cut 4 bases from V and 0 bases from J, with 11 bases between. The V gene's germline CDR1 is SGHNT and CDR2 YYREEE (reference sequence). This CDR3 has 14 amino acids. The CDR3 spells CASSDGGFSYEQYF. CDR3 DNA: TGTGCCAGCAGCGACGGAGGGTTCTCCTACGAGCAGTACTTC. The complete variable domain, with remaining parts taken from reference TRBV5-4 and TRBJ2-7, reads ETGVTQSPTHLIKTRGQQVTLRCSSQSGHNTVSWYQQALGQGPQFIFQYYREEENGRGNFPPRFSGLQFPNYSSELNVNALELDDSALYLCASSDGGFSYEQYFGPGTRLTVT.

The gene calls are TRBV5-1 and TRBJ2-5, with 11 bases fitting TRBD2. With 0 bases clipped from V and 1 base from J, the junction kept 5 bases outside the gene matches. The germline CDR1 and CDR2 sequences are SGHRS and YFSETQ. CDR3 size: 17 residues. CDR3 sequence: CASSLGPSGRIQETQYF. CDR3 nucleotide sequence: TGCGCCAGCAGCTTGGGGCCTAGCGGGAGGATCCAAGAGACCCAGTACTTC.

This clone turned up a few times. The gene calls are TRBV11-2 and TRBJ2-5; either TRBD1 or TRBD2 may supply D (6 bases each). The end of the DNA is better explained by TRBJ2-7, so the J call may be wrong. From germline, CDR1 is SGHAT and CDR2 FQNNGV. The CDR3 runs to 14 residues. The CDR3 coding sequence is TGTGCCAGCAGGGAACTTCGGAAGGGGGGCGAGCAGTACTTC. This sequence encodes CASRELRKGGEQYF.

The chain joins TRBV28 to TRBJ2-3, with a possible D match to TRBD2 (6 bases). This CDR3 is 16 amino acids long. CDR1 and CDR2 from the germline V gene are MDHEN and SYDVKM. V was cut by 4 bases and J by 2 bases, with 16 bases left in between. CDR3 sequence reads: CASSSPGGRTTDTQYF. CDR3 nucleotides: TGTGCCAGCAGTTCCCCCGGAGGGAGGACCACAGATACGCAGTATTTT.

The J gene is TRBJ1-6, the V gene TRBV10-3; 9 positions match TRBD1. V shed 8 bases and J 6 bases; nucleotides not matched to a gene: 8. Germline V gene sequence: CDR1 ENHRY, CDR2 SYGVKD. This CDR3 has 15 amino acids. The CDR3 sequence: CAIRSTGGGNSPLHF. DNA of the CDR3: TGTGCCATCCGGTCGACAGGGGGTGGTAATTCACCCCTCCACTTT.

This chain links TRBV5-4 with TRBJ1-1; a weak D match, TRBD1 (6 bases). Germline V gene data show CDR1 as SGHNT and CDR2 as YYREEE (reference sequence). V was pared by 10 bases and J by 6 bases, with 10 bases between. This CDR3 spans 10 amino acids. CDR3 nucleotide sequence: TGTGCCGCCGGGGGGCCTGAAGCTTTCTTT. It yields the protein CAAGGPEAFF.

The chain joins TRBV9 to TRBJ1-4; TRBD1 agrees at 8 bases. The length of the CDR3 is 15 residues. The germline V gene encodes CDR1 SGDLS and CDR2 YYNGEE. Trimming cost V 4 bases and J 7 bases; bases outside gene matches: 9. CDR3 residues: CASSPRTGYGEKLFF. The CDR3 bases are TGTGCCAGCAGCCCCCGGACAGGGTATGGTGAAAAACTGTTTTTT.

The chain links TRBV2 to TRBJ2-7, with TRBD2 as a possible D gene (6 bases). Trimming left V 5 bases short and J 7 bases short, with 18 bases between. This CDR3 has 14 amino acids. The germline CDR1 and CDR2 sequences are SNHLY and FYNNEI. CDR3 loop: CASSPLALFGEQYF. The CDR3 DNA sequence: TGTGCCAGCAGTCCACTAGCATTATTCGGAGAGCAGTACTTC.

The chain couples TRBV19 to TRBJ2-5; D is possibly TRBD2 (5 bases). Germline CDR1 reads LNHDA; CDR2 reads SQIVND (reference sequence). V lost 5 bases, J lost 4 bases, and 23 bases lay in between. The CDR3 runs to 17 residues. The CDR3 is CASSASFWATRGETQYF. In DNA form, the CDR3 reads TGTGCCAGTAGTGCCTCCTTTTGGGCGACCCGGGGAGAGACCCAGTACTTC.

The genes are TRBV10-3 and TRBJ1-1; TRBD1 is a possible D gene (5 bases). Trimming took 9 bases from V and 0 from J, leaving 8 bases between them. CDR1 and CDR2 (germline): ENHRY, SYGVKD. This CDR3 spans 12 amino acids. The CDR3 loop is CAIGTVNTEAFF. Written as DNA, the CDR3 is TGTGCCATAGGGACGGTGAACACTGAAGCTTTCTTT.

The chain employs TRBV23-1 and TRBJ2-2, with 9 bases that match TRBD1. TRBV23-1 belongs to the ORF category, with a function that is uncertain. The CDR3 covers 17 residues. V shed 3 bases, J shed 6 bases, and the junction held 11 bases outside the gene matches. The CDR3 loop reads CASSHYDRTGASGELFF. CDR3 in DNA: TGCGCCAGCAGTCACTACGACCGGACAGGGGCCTCCGGGGAGCTGTTTTTT.

J is TRBJ2-7 and V is TRBV6-5; D not certain. The CDR3 runs to 11 residues. Germline CDR1 and CDR2: MNHEY and SVGAGI. Trimming removed 5 bases at V and 4 bases at J, with 6 bases between. The CDR3 region is CASSEMYEQYF. The CDR3 bases are TGTGCCAGCAGTGAAATGTACGAGCAGTACTTC.

The chain joins TRBV5-4 to TRBJ2-3; 8 bases align to TRBD2. Germline loops: CDR1 SGHNT, CDR2 YYREEE (reference sequence). The CDR3 spans 15 residues. With V trimmed by 3 bases and J by 2 bases, 5 bases remained unmatched. CDR3 protein: CASSSEAGVTDTQYF. The DNA for the CDR3 is TGTGCCAGCAGCTCGGAAGCGGGAGTCACAGATACGCAGTATTTT.

This sequence joins TRBV19 and TRBJ1-5; perhaps TRBD1 as D (5 bases). The germline V gene encodes CDR1 LNHDA and CDR2 SQIVND (reference sequence). The ends were cut back, 6 bases at V and 5 bases at J, with 26 bases in the middle. The CDR3 is 18 amino acids. Here the CDR3 reads CASRNTWDGSRDDQPQHF. The CDR3 coding sequence is TGTGCCAGTAGGAACACTTGGGACGGCTCGCGAGACGATCAGCCCCAGCATTTT.

The rearrangement links TRBV15 to TRBJ2-3, with D perhaps being TRBD1 or TRBD2 (5 bases each). CDR1 is LNHNV and CDR2 is YYDKDF in the germline V gene (reference sequence). CDR3 length: 16 residues. V was clipped by 1 base and J by 4 bases, with 15 bases between them. The CDR3, as DNA: TGTGCCACCAGCAGAGTCGTGGGGGTAGGGGCAGATACGCAGTATTTT. Residues: CATSRVVGVGADTQYF.

This chain uses TRBV14 with TRBJ1-1; TRBD1 aligns across 7 bases. The CDR3 loop spans 13 amino acids. Germline V gene lookup returns CDR1 SGHDN and CDR2 FVKESK. Trimming removed 1 base from V and 12 bases from J; junction bases left unmatched: 8. CDR3 in amino acids: CASSQGQGLSTFF. The CDR3 DNA reads as TGTGCCAGCAGCCAAGGACAGGGATTAAGTACTTTCTTT. Together with reference TRBV14 and TRBJ1-1, the CDR3 gives the full variable domain: EAGVTQFPSHSVIEKGQTVTLRCDPISGHDNLYWYRRVMGKEIKFLLHFVKESKQDESGMPNNRFLAERTGGTYSTLKVQPAELEDSGVYFCASSQGQGLSTFFGQGTRLTVV.

The chain is built from TRBV6-1 and TRBJ1-2; D possibly corresponds to TRBD1 (6 bases). Trimming took 2 bases from V and 6 from J, leaving 13 bases between them. The germline V gene has CDR1 MNHNS and CDR2 SASEGT. This CDR3 spans 14 amino acids. CDR3 sequence: CASSESGRGHGYTF. The CDR3, as DNA: TGTGCCAGCAGTGAATCAGGCAGGGGACATGGCTACACCTTC.

V usage is TRBV15 and J usage is TRBJ2-2, with 7 bases lining up with TRBD1. The CDR3 has 17 residues. V gave up 0 bases and J gave up 7 bases; unmatched junction bases: 11. The germline gives CDR1 LNHNV, CDR2 YYDKDF (reference sequence). The CDR3 DNA follows: TGTGCCACCAGCAGAGATAGGGGACAGAATGGGGGCGGGGAGCTGTTTTTT. It translates to CATSRDRGQNGGGELFF.

To note about this clone: A junction boundary mismatches the germline segment, possibly from a read error. CDR3 protein: CASSLGLAGVETQYF. The CDR3 DNA reads as TGTGCTAGCAGCTTGGGACTAGCGGGGGTGGAGACCCAGTACTTC. This chain links TRBV7-7 with TRBJ2-5; 14 nucleotides align to TRBD2. The CDR3 runs to 15 residues. CDR1 SSHAT and CDR2 FNYEAQ come from the germline V gene (reference sequence).

The chain employs TRBV4-2 and TRBJ2-1, with 9 bases identical to TRBD2. This CDR3 comprises 15 residues. V trimming: 1 base; J trimming: 7 bases; junction bases outside the gene matches: 5. Germline CDR1 is LGHNA and CDR2 is YNFKEQ. The CDR3 reads CASSQAGTSGNEQFF. In DNA form, the CDR3 reads TGTGCCAGCAGCCAAGCGGGAACTAGCGGGAATGAGCAGTTCTTC.

The rearrangement links TRBV5-8 to TRBJ1-3; D is uncertain. Between the trimmed V and J ends, which lost 0 bases and 3 bases, there was a span of 1 base. CDR3 length: 12 residues. Germline V gene sequence: CDR1 SGHTS, CDR2 YDEGEE. The CDR3 coding sequence is TGTGCCAGCAGCTTGGATGGAAACACCATATATTTT. Translated, it gives CASSLDGNTIYF.

This sequence joins TRBV28 and TRBJ2-1; D remains unclear. V shed 5 bases and J shed 8 bases, with 16 bases lying between them. Looked up from germline, CDR1 is MDHEN and CDR2 is SYDVKM. The CDR3 is 14 amino acids. The CDR3 coding sequence is TGTGCCAGCAGTCCCCCCCGGGTAGGGCATGAGCAGTTCTTC. Translation gives CASSPPRVGHEQFF. Full variable domain (rest looked up from reference TRBV28 and TRBJ2-1): DVKVTQSSRYLVKRTGEKVFLECVQDMDHENMFWYRQDPGLGLRLIYFSYDVKMKEKGDIPEGYSVSREKKERFSLILESASTNQTSMYLCASSPPRVGHEQFFGPGTRLTVL.

The rearrangement uses TRBV7-8 and TRBJ1-6; D is unresolved. The CDR3 has 17 residues. Germline lookup yields CDR1 SGHVS and CDR2 FQNEAQ. V dropped 5 bases and J dropped 0 bases, with 14 bases sitting between them. This CDR3 is CASSLTRWSSYNSPLHF. The DNA for the CDR3 is TGTGCCAGCAGCCTTACCCGTTGGAGCTCCTATAATTCACCCCTCCACTTT.